A selection of T cell receptor beta chains follows, all from one sample in a study of lymphopenia after photon versus proton radiotherapy. Clones were sequenced by immunoSEQ multiplex PCR, and TCRdb holds only the in-frame ones, with some missing. The data hold about 12,000 clones, with 70% to 90% observed a single time. The sequences come from peripheral blood, collected from a patient treated with proton-based radiotherapy. The receptors come from a man in his 60s with pancreatic cancer. The CDR3 runs from the conserved cysteine through the conserved F or W. Not every row has a clone size; where given, it reads once, few, many or a size class.

size	J	V	CDR3
-	TRBJ1-5	TRBV2	CASSEWGIGNQPQHF
-	TRBJ2-1	TRBV11-2	CASSLESLAVNEQFF
-	TRBJ1-4	TRBV7-9	CASSSTGLGLRSTNEKLFF
-	TRBJ2-3	TRBV4-2	CASSQDSAVAGGPGADTQYF
-	TRBJ2-4	TRBV7-2	CASSLGWTRGLAKNIQYF
-	TRBJ2-5	TRBV27	CASSYWGVAGGRETQYF
-	TRBJ2-1	TRBV5-4	CASSLGLASNEQFF
-	TRBJ2-1	TRBV27	CASSSLLGVERPYNEQFF
-	TRBJ2-3	TRBV4-2	CASSQEPGGGFTDTQYF
-	TRBJ2-1	TRBV6-1	CASSEINVVWGGLGGNEQFF
-	TRBJ1-5	TRBV28	CASSFFRSNQPQHF
few	TRBJ2-7	TRBV11-2	CASSRTSGIYEQYF
once	TRBJ1-2	TRBV18	CASSPPGQAEGGYTF
few	TRBJ1-2	TRBV20-1	CSARDAHRDTF
-	TRBJ2-1	TRBV7-6	CASSRTGGKANEQFF
-	TRBJ1-1	TRBV5-4	CASSLTGTPAFF
-	TRBJ2-7	TRBV4-1	CASSQGDSSYEQYF
-	TRBJ2-2	TRBV11-3	CASSLGGGGTGELFF
-	TRBJ1-2	TRBV11-3	CASSSISGTVLKNYGYTF
-	TRBJ2-5	TRBV7-6	CASSPPGGRQETQYF
-	TRBJ1-5	TRBV19	CASSRDHRSNQPQHF
-	TRBJ1-2	TRBV5-1	CASNSGGGYGYTF
-	TRBJ2-2	TRBV7-8	CASSLAAGGNTGELFF
once	TRBJ2-1	TRBV6-4	CASSVDNNEQFF